The T cell receptor (beta chain) under discussion was sequenced for a study of memory CD4+ T cells and cytomegalovirus serostatus. The sort gate was single viable CD3+CD4+CD8-CD45RO+ cells for memory CD4+ T cells. After thawing, CD4+ T cells were positively selected. Whole-study results and caveats: CMV serostatus prediction reached median AUC about 0.95, or 0.9 with US-trained model. Suggested: most of the CMV-linked TCR signature lies in CD4+ memory cells.

The CDR3 covers 14 residues. Germline V gene sequence: CDR1 LNHDA, CDR2 SQIVND (reference sequence). V lost 6 bases to trimming and J lost 1 base, with 9 bases between them. Details on this clone: Antigen specificity is unknown.

The authors' processing: Out-of-frame sequences were removed, leaving about 2,300,000 distinct TCRbeta sequences. TCRdb's copy holds only in-frame clones and misses some; the assay was immunoSEQ multiplex PCR. V and J calls and clone size are copied from that table; D and trimming were computed from the DNA. The sample contains tens of thousands of clones, roughly 80% of which appear only once. The chain combines TRBV19 with TRBJ2-2; D may be TRBD1 (5 bases). This TCR was recovered from an adult in good health and CMV-seronegative. Sequenced sample: memory CD4+ T cells from blood. CDR3 loop: CASSTDRNTGELFF. The CDR3 DNA is TGTGCCAGTAGCACTGACAGGAACACCGGGGAGCTGTTTTTT.